This T cell receptor beta chain appears in the sequencing data of a study of blood T cell repertoires in COVID-19. The overall study: From the United States, Italy and Spain came samples of acute and convalescent COVID-19. Nucleic acid was either cDNA or gDNA, and it came from T cells, B-cell-depleted T cells, or PBMCs.

The assay was immunoSEQ multiplex PCR, and TCRdb's table has in-frame clones only and misses some. The repertoire holds over 200,000 clones, with approximately 91% as singletons. Germline CDR1 and CDR2: SGHVS and FQNEAQ. The CDR3 loop spans 15 amino acids. Trimming at V came to 5 bases and at J to 9 bases, leaving 10 bases not matched to a gene. This clone was picked up a small number of times. The sequenced material came from peripheral blood. The receptor's source is a person under 35 with COVID-19, enrolled during active disease. The chain combines TRBV7-8 with TRBJ1-6, with TRBD1 identical over 7 bases. CDR3 region: CASSQYDRDSSPLHF. In DNA, the CDR3 is TGTGCCAGCAGCCAGTACGACAGGGATAGTTCACCCCTCCACTTT.